Given below is one T cell receptor beta chain in context. The source of the sample is a study of blood T cell repertoires in COVID-19. The wider study: Nucleic acid was either cDNA or gDNA, and it came from T cells, B-cell-depleted T cells, or PBMCs.

This table comes from immunoSEQ multiplex PCR, and its TCRdb copy is limited to in-frame clones, with some not included. The sample has 200,000 to 250,000 clones, around 89% seen once. Trimming took 7 bases from V and 5 from J; bases not matched to a gene: 19. Germline CDR1 is MDHEN and CDR2 is SYDVKM. This CDR3 is 18 amino acids long. Sample: peripheral blood. The chain links TRBV28 to TRBJ1-2, with TRBD1 matching over 10 bases. The TCR originated in a man aged 30 to 45 with COVID-19, enrolled during active disease. The CDR3 sequence: CASINSLGTGALRYGYTF. CDR3 DNA sequence: TGTGCCAGCATCAACTCCCTCGGGACAGGGGCACTAAGATATGGCTACACCTTC.